This T cell receptor beta chain was identified in a study of T cells after yellow fever vaccination. Study observations and caveats: Post-booster reappearance was seen for most primary-vaccination clones (around 96% CD4, around 91% CD8). Only a small proportion of the clonotypes turned up in both the CD4 and the CD8 compartments, likely arising from convergent recombination.

V was clipped by 6 bases and J by 9 bases; unmatched bases: 20. CDR3 length: 18 residues. In germline, CDR1 is MDHEN, CDR2 SYDVKM. Using its own MiXCR run on the 5' RACE reads, TCRdb lists one record per CDR3 protein. The sample holds about 260,000 distinct CDR3 sequences; more than 3.5% are singletons and the top ten take under 20%. This clonotype has ten or more counts. The antigen is unknown. Source: PBMCs, taken 15 days after the yellow fever booster vaccination. The TCR originated in a man aged 18 to 35 who received the YFV17D yellow fever vaccine. The chain links TRBV28 to TRBJ2-2; 9 bases are a match to TRBD1. The CDR3 loop is CASSSQLRDREISRELFF. The CDR3 bases are TGTGCCAGCAGCTCACAGCTCCGGGACAGGGAAATCAGCAGGGAGCTGTTTTTT.